Listed below are T cell receptor beta chains from one sample, sequenced in a study of blood T cell repertoires in COVID-19. TCRdb's table, derived via immunoSEQ multiplex PCR, lists solely in-frame clones and lacks some. The sample has 230,000 or so clones; 85% are singletons. Input material: PBMCs or T cells enriched from blood (not recorded which). These receptors were collected from a woman between 50 and 59 years old who had been exposed to COVID-19. CDR3s include the opening cysteine and the closing phenylalanine or tryptophan. A D gene is named only where the DNA matches it firmly. Clone size appears in some rows only: once, few, many, or a class for an expanded clone.

V gene	J gene	D gene	clone size	CDR3 DNA	CDR3 protein
TRBV28	TRBJ2-1	TRBD1	.	TGTGCCAGCAGCTTTCTGGGGACAGGGGGCGACAGGCAGTTCTTC	CASSFLGTGGDRQFF
TRBV6-1	TRBJ2-1	.	.	TGTGCCAGCAGTGAAGCGCTTTTCAGGTCCTCCTACAATGAGCAGTTCTTC	CASSEALFRSSYNEQFF
TRBV19	TRBJ2-7	.	.	TGTGCCAGTACCCCCGGGGGGGACAGGGTTAAAAGCCCCCACTTCTACGAGCAGTACTTC	CASTPGGDRVKSPHFYEQYF
TRBV18	TRBJ1-2	TRBD1	.	TGTGCCAGCTCACCACCCCAGGGGGAACGAAGTGGCTACACCTTC	CASSPPQGERSGYTF
TRBV4-3	TRBJ1-2	.	.	TGCGCCAGCAGCCTCCTTGGTTTGTTTGGGGGCGCCTATGGCTACACCTTC	CASSLLGLFGGAYGYTF
TRBV29-1	TRBJ1-2	.	.	TGCAGCGTCGAACATTACTATGGCTACACCTTC	CSVEHYYGYTF
TRBV11-2	TRBJ1-1	.	.	TGTGCCAGCAGCTTAGATGGGGCGATGAACACTGAAGCTTTCTTT	CASSLDGAMNTEAFF
TRBV6-5	TRBJ2-7	.	.	TGTGCCAGCAGTCAGGGGCACTCCTACGAGCAGTACTTC	CASSQGHSYEQYF
TRBV2	TRBJ1-2	TRBD1	.	TGTGCCAGCAGTGTAACAGGGGCGGCCGGGGGCTACACCTTC	CASSVTGAAGGYTF
TRBV9	TRBJ1-6	.	few	TGTGCCAGCAGCGTAGAACTCCCTAATTCACCCCTCCACTTT	CASSVELPNSPLHF
TRBV18	TRBJ1-1	.	.	TGTGCCAGCTCCCCCTGGTCGGACAGGAACACTGAAGCTTTCTTT	CASSPWSDRNTEAFF
TRBV30	TRBJ2-7	.	.	TGTGCCTGGAGTGGCCGGGGTCCAAGGTACTTC	CAWSGRGPRYF
TRBV4-1	TRBJ2-4	TRBD2	.	TGCGCCAGCAGCAAAGATGGTTGGGCTAGCGGGGGGGCGGACATTCAGTACTTC	CASSKDGWASGGADIQYF
TRBV28	TRBJ1-1	.	few	TGTGCCACCAGTACAGGGTGGGGGACTGAAGCTTTCTTT	CATSTGWGTEAFF
TRBV7-8	TRBJ2-2	TRBD2	few	TGTGCCAGCAGCCCGTCGACTAGCGGGGGCCCAAACACCGGGGAGCTGTTTTTT	CASSPSTSGGPNTGELFF
TRBV7-9	TRBJ2-5	TRBD1	.	TGTGCCAGCAGCCGGACAGGGGTCAAAGAGACCCAGTACTTC	CASSRTGVKETQYF